This TCR beta chain was identified in a study of cytomegalovirus exposure and HLA in healthy donors. Whole-study results and caveats: In vitro testing confirmed a few CMV-associated chains as specific for CMV antigens. Later, TCR association rates were found to vary by HLA locus, highest for DRB1 and lowest for HLA-C.

With 60 Vbeta and 13 Jbeta primers, the PCR was carried out. Original methodology: Unique TCR beta chains numbered about 72 million in a later analysis, with around 11 million shared. Here immunoSEQ multiplex PCR was the method, and the copy in TCRdb shows in-frame clones only, minus some. V, J and clone size are taken as reported in that table, and D and trimming were inferred from the DNA itself. This repertoire shows about 140,000 clones, 60% to 80% found once; its top ten account for 4% to 6%. Note on this clone: Its antigen is undetermined.

V lost 5 bases to trimming and J lost 0 bases, with 13 bases between them. This CDR3 is 15 amino acids long. The V gene's germline CDR1 is MNHEY and CDR2 SMNVEV (reference sequence). Source material: PBMCs. The sequence derives from a woman between 50 and 59 years old in good health and CMV-seronegative. V is TRBV27 and J is TRBJ1-2; D unclear. CDR3 in DNA: TGTGCCAGCAGTGCCTACCTCGGAGCTAACTATGGCTACACCTTC. It encodes CASSAYLGANYGYTF.